The clone carrying this T cell receptor (beta chain) was recorded a few times. The target antigen is unknown. The read comes to an end 3 residues before the CDR3 does, leaving the germline J gene to fill in the end. This sample is drawn from a study of T cell clonality in common variable immunodeficiency. Study-wide results and limits: CVID subjects had higher TCRbeta clonality than healthy controls, most marked in about a third. Compared with controls, CVID subjects had fewer shared TCRbeta clones. Repertoire-complication correlations in CVID were limited by patient heterogeneity. Reportedly, TCR beta sequences from common variable immunodeficiency showed fewer deletions and N-nucleotide insertions.

Assay used: immunoSEQ multiplex PCR; TCRdb lists only in-frame clones, some missing. The repertoire shows tens of thousands of clones, none seen only once; the top ten take about 30%. No CVID subject was ill or on immunomodulatory drugs when sampled. V was trimmed by 1 base and J by 5 bases, leaving 15 bases between them. Germline CDR1 is DFQATT and CDR2 is SNEGSKA (reference sequence). CDR3 size: 16 residues. The receptor's source is a human donor with common variable immunodeficiency. Sequencing input: peripheral blood mononuclear cells. V gene TRBV20-1 combines with J gene TRBJ1-6; tentative D call: TRBD1 (5 bases). The CDR3 loop is CSARARGELHNSPLHF. The CDR3 bases that were read are TGCAGTGCTAGAGCAAGGGGCGAGCTGCATAATTCACCC.